These T cell receptor beta chains were read from a single sample in a study of T-cell memory formation after mild COVID-19. TCRdb used MiXCR to reprocess the 5' RACE reads, holding one entry per CDR3 protein. The sample carries 95,000 to 120,000 distinct CDR3 sequences, 15% to 20% recorded once. The sequenced material came from PBMCs or a T cell subset sorted from them (not recorded which). The source of these receptors is a young man who had mild COVID-19 (a few samples of this study predate the infection). Cell type and time point are not known. Each CDR3 is given without its conserved first and last residue. The D gene is left open where the match is weak.

d_gene,v_gene,CDR3aa
TRBD2,TRBV4-2,ASSRKTSGGAYAGELF
NA,TRBV3-1,ASSTQGGGETQY
NA,TRBV5-1,ASSLDSLNTGELF
TRBD2,TRBV7-2,ASSSVGGIQY
TRBD2,TRBV9,ASSVVSGLTDTQY
NA,TRBV5-1,ASSFHGENTEAF
NA,TRBV7-3,ASSGDTNTGELF
NA,TRBV5-1,ASRSQDTGELF
NA,TRBV7-2,ASSETEIYGYT
NA,TRBV7-9,ASSLARGGGPQH
NA,TRBV7-9,ASSLEQGNTEAF
NA,TRBV3-1,ASLGGGGELF
NA,TRBV15,ATSIMSDQPQH
NA,TRBV5-6,ASSFEGGIYGYT
NA,TRBV2,ASSEETGWANVLT
NA,TRBV27,ASSFSPGSNEKLF
NA,TRBV7-2,ASREGGLVETQY
NA,TRBV21-1,ASSKEGSISNQPQH
NA,TRBV4-2,ASSPRGRGTDTQY
NA,TRBV5-4,ASRPDSDNTEAF
NA,TRBV6-5,ASSYAGIHNEQF
NA,TRBV20-1,SASTGTNYGYT
NA,TRBV4-3,ASSQDTALEQY
TRBD1,TRBV5-1,ASSAGQGTNEQY
TRBD1,TRBV7-8,ASSPRDRSGYSNQPQH
TRBD1,TRBV2,ARRDRGPLFSGNTIY
TRBD1,TRBV12-3/TRBV12-4,ASHAGQGFSGANVLT
NA,TRBV5-1,ASSLEDLVYNEQF
NA,TRBV6-2/TRBV6-3,ASSSIVYRDSQY
TRBD1,TRBV5-1,ATRPGQGGETQY
NA,TRBV10-3,AISRLEGETQY
NA,TRBV5-1,ASSEDGNTEAF
TRBD1,TRBV9,ASSVDRANEQF
TRBD2,TRBV6-5,ASSGLAETQY
NA,TRBV12-5,ASGVSGSTDTQY
TRBD1,TRBV6-2/TRBV6-3,ASSPGQTYGYT
TRBD1,TRBV9,ASSVTGGWTEAF
NA,TRBV5-5,ASSLYAGVAF
NA,TRBV28,ASRQPREGETQY
NA,TRBV18,ASSPTVPNTEAF
NA,TRBV4-3,ASSRSDGGYEQF
NA,TRBV10-3,AISDPPGRGYGYT
NA,TRBV6-2/TRBV6-3,ASRNGQMNEQF
TRBD2,TRBV7-2,ASSFLLAGGRADTQY
NA,TRBV6-5,ASSYGPDLLMNTEAF
TRBD1,TRBV5-1,ASSLATGALNTEAF
NA,TRBV24-1,ATREGSNTEAF
TRBD2,TRBV2,ASTFWGGPQTQY
TRBD2,TRBV7-3,ASSLSSGGGETQY